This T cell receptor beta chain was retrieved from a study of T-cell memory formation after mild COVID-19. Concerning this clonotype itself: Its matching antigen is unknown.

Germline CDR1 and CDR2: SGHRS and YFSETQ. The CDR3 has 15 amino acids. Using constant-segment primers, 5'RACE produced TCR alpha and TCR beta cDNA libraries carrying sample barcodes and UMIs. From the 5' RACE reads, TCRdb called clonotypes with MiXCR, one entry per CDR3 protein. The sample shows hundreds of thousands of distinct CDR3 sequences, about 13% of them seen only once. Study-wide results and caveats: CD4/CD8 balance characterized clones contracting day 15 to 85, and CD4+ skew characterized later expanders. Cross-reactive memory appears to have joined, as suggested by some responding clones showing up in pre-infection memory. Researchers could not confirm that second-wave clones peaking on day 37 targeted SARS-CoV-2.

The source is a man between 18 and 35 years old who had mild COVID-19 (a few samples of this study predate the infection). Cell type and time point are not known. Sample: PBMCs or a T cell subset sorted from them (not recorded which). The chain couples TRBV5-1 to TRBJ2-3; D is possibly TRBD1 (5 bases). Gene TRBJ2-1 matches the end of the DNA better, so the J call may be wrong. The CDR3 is CASSFDRMDNNEQFF. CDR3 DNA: TGCGCCAGCAGCTTTGACCGAATGGACAACAATGAGCAGTTCTTC.